Listed here is a single T cell receptor beta chain. V lost 8 bases to trimming and J lost 0 bases; unmatched junction nucleotides: 5. This CDR3 contains 15 residues. Germline values: CDR1 MGHRA, CDR2 YSYEKL. The data originate from a study of blood T cell repertoires in COVID-19. Study background: In each case, the material was cDNA or gDNA derived from T cells, B-cell-depleted T cells, or PBMCs.

Original processing methods: It was from reference gene primer amplification that nucleated cell counts were estimated. The data were produced by immunoSEQ multiplex PCR, yet TCRdb's version contains in-frame clones alone and is incomplete. That table gives V, J and clone size, and the DNA gave D and trimming. The table records about 490,000 clones, over 75% of them present only once. The sequencing sample was made of peripheral blood. V gene TRBV4-1 combines with J gene TRBJ1-3; TRBD1 agrees at 9 bases. The TCR comes from a human donor in a cohort sampled during active COVID-19. The chain's CDR3 is CASGTGFDSGNTIYF. The CDR3 coding sequence is TGCGCCAGCGGGACAGGGTTTGACTCTGGAAACACCATATATTTT.